The 16 T cell receptor beta chains below all came from one sample that was sequenced in a study of PD-1 blockade in classical Hodgkin lymphoma (TCRdb year 2020). To prepare the library, the immunoSEQ multiplex PCR assay was applied. TCRdb holds this immuneACCESS table with in-frame rearrangements only. Some clones are missing; in checked studies, unresolved V genes explain under half, and the rest has no known cause. This sample comprises more than 25,000 clones, just over 85% of them detected only once. Around 6.7% of the sample is held by the ten biggest clonotypes. The sample's time point label, decoded: cycle 1 day 1 (C1D1), immediately before nivolumab initiation. Every trial patient had relapsed following autologous stem cell transplantation, and prior brentuximab vedotin exposure was what differed among cohorts A, B and C. Magnetic negative selection with a Miltenyi CD8+ T cell isolation kit was used to purify CD8+ T cells from thawed PBMCs.

The sequenced sample was CD8+ T cells from blood, obtained at baseline. These receptors were obtained from a human donor with classical Hodgkin lymphoma.

This sequence joins TRBV5-1 and TRBJ1-4; 7 positions agree with TRBD1. Trimming took 4 bases from V and 8 from J; bases not matched to a gene: 14. Germline assignment: CDR1 SGHRS and CDR2 YFSETQ. This CDR3 comprises 16 residues. Written as DNA, the CDR3 is TGCGCCAGCAGCCCAGGACAGAGGGGGCGTCTAGAAAAACTGTTTTTT. It codes for CASSPGQRGRLEKLFF.

The V call is TRBV7-9, the J call TRBJ2-7, with 9 bases matching TRBD1. The CDR3 sequence is 18 residues long. Looked up from germline, CDR1 is SEHNR and CDR2 is FQNEAQ (reference sequence). The J segment lost 1 base and the V segment lost 4 bases, leaving 14 bases of the junction unmatched. The CDR3 loop reads CASSSRNQTGGGSYEQYF. For the CDR3, the DNA is TGTGCCAGCAGCTCAAGAAATCAAACAGGGGGCGGTTCCTACGAGCAGTACTTC.

This clone has only one observation. The chain links TRBV5-1 to TRBJ2-2, with D unresolved. Germline-derived CDR1 and CDR2 are SGHRS and YFSETQ. Trimming removed 4 bases at V and 2 bases at J, with 12 bases between. The CDR3 has 15 residues. The CDR3 DNA reads TGCGCCAGCAGCCCCCGAGAGACTAACACCGGGGAGCTGTTTTTT. Translating it yields CASSPRETNTGELFF.

The CDR3 bases are TGTGCCAGCAGCGTCGGGCAGAGCTCTGGAAACACCATATATTTT. Protein sequence: CASSVGQSSGNTIYF. V usage is TRBV9 and J usage is TRBJ1-3; D unresolved. There are 15 residues in the CDR3. Per the germline V gene, CDR1 is SGDLS and CDR2 is YYNGEE. V gave up 2 bases and J gave up 0 bases, with 9 bases separating them.

The rearrangement links TRBV7-8 to TRBJ2-5, with TRBD1 as a possible D gene (6 bases). V was shortened by 4 bases and J by 5 bases, with 14 bases between the two germline ends. The CDR3 runs 14 residues. CDR1 is SGHVS, CDR2 FQNEAQ, per germline. The CDR3 DNA sequence: TGTGCCAGCAGCTCAGACAGGCTTCGGGAGACCCAGTACTTC. Residues: CASSSDRLRETQYF.

The V call is TRBV4-2, the J call TRBJ2-5, with D unresolved. Germline V CDR1 and CDR2: LGHNA, YNFKEQ. Deletions cut 0 bases from V and 4 bases from J, with 9 bases between. CDR3 length: 14 amino acids. CDR3 sequence reads: CASSQEQRLETQYF. DNA for the CDR3: TGTGCCAGCAGCCAAGAACAGCGCCTAGAGACCCAGTACTTC.

The rearrangement links TRBV11-1 to TRBJ1-1; D is undetermined. The CDR3 is 14 amino acids. V was cut by 2 bases and J by 3 bases, with 10 bases left in between. Germline-derived CDR1 and CDR2 are SGHAT and FQDESV (reference sequence). The CDR3 DNA sequence: TGTGCCAGCAGCTTATATCCGGGAGACACTGAAGCTTTCTTT. Protein: CASSLYPGDTEAFF.

This clone was observed a single time. The V and J genes are TRBV7-8 and TRBJ2-3; 9 nucleotides agree with TRBD2. Trimming at V came to 5 bases and at J to 1 base, leaving 4 bases not matched to a gene. In germline, CDR1 is SGHVS, CDR2 FQNEAQ. This CDR3 spans 15 amino acids. The CDR3 DNA is TGTGCCAGCAGCATGATAGCGGGAGGCACAGATACGCAGTATTTT. Its protein product is CASSMIAGGTDTQYF.

This clone was seen more than once but under ten times. The V call is TRBV6-1, the J call TRBJ1-5; possible D gene TRBD1, 6 bases. Germline CDR1 reads MNHNS; CDR2 reads SASEGT. The CDR3 sequence is 15 residues long. Trimming stripped 7 bases from V and 4 bases from J, with 17 bases between. The CDR3 DNA follows: TGTGCCAGCATCAAAACCGGGACATCGAATCAGCCCCAGCATTTT. Translation: CASIKTGTSNQPQHF.

This chain uses TRBV7-9 with TRBJ2-7; a weak D match, TRBD1 (6 bases). The CDR3 totals 16 residues. Germline CDR1 SEHNR, CDR2 FQNEAQ (reference sequence). V was cut by 3 bases and J by 0 bases, with 15 bases left in between. The CDR3 sequence is CASSLGSGQFSYEQYF. The DNA for the CDR3 is TGTGCCAGCAGCTTGGGGTCGGGACAATTCTCCTACGAGCAGTACTTC.

In DNA form, the CDR3 reads TGTGCTAGTGGTTTGGTAACATGGCAGGACAGGGGTCGATATAGCAATCAGCCCCAGCATTTT. Its protein product is CASGLVTWQDRGRYSNQPQHF. The rearrangement joins TRBV12-5 to TRBJ1-5; 9 nucleotides match TRBD1. The CDR3 sequence is 21 residues long. V lost 0 bases to trimming and J lost 0 bases; unmatched junction nucleotides: 15. In germline, CDR1 is LGHNT, CDR2 FRNRAP.

This clone was seen once. V gene TRBV6-1 combines with J gene TRBJ2-1; D unresolved. Germline V gene data show CDR1 as MNHNS and CDR2 as SASEGT. The germline V and J ends were trimmed by 5 bases and 6 bases, with 2 bases remaining between them. This CDR3 contains 10 residues. CDR3 nucleotide sequence: TGTGCCAGCAGTTTCAATGAGCAGTTCTTC. Protein sequence: CASSFNEQFF.

This clone has only a few counts. The J gene is TRBJ1-2, the V gene TRBV9; D might be TRBD1 (5 bases). V was cut by 3 bases and J by 6 bases, with 9 bases left in between. Per the germline V gene, CDR1 is SGDLS and CDR2 is YYNGEE. The CDR3 consists of 12 residues. This CDR3 reads CASSARVDGYTF. CDR3 DNA sequence: TGTGCCAGCAGCGCCAGGGTGGATGGCTACACCTTC. Combining the CDR3 with reference TRBV9 and TRBJ1-2 gives the whole variable domain DSGVTQTPKHLITATGQRVTLRCSPRSGDLSVYWYQQSLDQGLQFLIQYYNGEERAKGNILERFSAQQFPDLHSELNLSSLELGDSALYFCASSARVDGYTFGSGTRLTVV.

The V gene is TRBV5-4, the J gene TRBJ2-7; 10 positions match TRBD2. Germline V gene data show CDR1 as SGHNT and CDR2 as YYREEE (reference sequence). This CDR3 region has 17 residues. The trim removed 1 base at V and 7 bases at J, leaving 14 bases unmatched. Written as DNA, the CDR3 is TGTGCCAGCAGCTTGAATAGTCTAGCGGGAGTAGTCCGGGAGCAGTACTTC. It is translated as CASSLNSLAGVVREQYF.

The V call is TRBV13, the J call TRBJ2-6, with TRBD2 as a possible D gene (5 bases). Trimming cost V 6 bases and J 0 bases, with 18 bases left between them. Germline loops: CDR1 PRHDT, CDR2 FYEKMQ (reference sequence). The CDR3 has 18 amino acids. For the CDR3, the DNA is TGTGCCAGCAGTCCCTGGGGAGAGCCGAACTCTGGGGCCAACGTCCTGACTTTC. Translation gives CASSPWGEPNSGANVLTF. The full variable domain, rest sourced from reference TRBV13 and TRBJ2-6, is AAGVIQSPRHLIKEKRETATLKCYPIPRHDTVYWYQQGPGQDPQFLISFYEKMQSDKGSIPDRFSAQQFSDYHSELNMSSLELGDSALYFCASSPWGEPNSGANVLTFGAGSRLTVL.

This clone was recorded a few times. The chain carries TRBV28 and TRBJ1-5; the D is unclear. Trimming took 6 bases from V and 0 from J, leaving 12 bases between them. The CDR3 sequence is 15 residues long. Germline V gene sequence: CDR1 MDHEN, CDR2 SYDVKM. The DNA for the CDR3 is TGTGCCAGCAGCCCACGGGCCTATAGCAATCAGCCCCAGCATTTT. Translating gives CASSPRAYSNQPQHF.